What follows are 10 T cell receptor beta chains derived from one specimen sequenced in a study of blood T cell repertoires in COVID-19. TCRdb keeps only in-frame clones here, not all; method: immunoSEQ multiplex PCR. Of about 350,000 clones in the sample, roughly 86% are singletons; the top ten hold approximately 1%. The specimen was PBMCs or T cells enriched from blood (not recorded which). These receptors came from a woman aged 25 to 39 who had been exposed to COVID-19.

The chain has TRBV30 and TRBJ2-3; no definite D call. Looked up from germline, CDR1 is GTSNPN and CDR2 is SVGIG (reference sequence). The germline V and J ends were trimmed by 0 bases and 2 bases, with 9 bases remaining between them. The CDR3 extends over 14 amino acids. CDR3 residues: CAWSVDSYTDTQYF. The DNA of the CDR3 is TGTGCCTGGAGTGTAGACTCGTACACAGATACGCAGTATTTT.

The chain recombines TRBV9 with TRBJ2-5; 8 bases are a match to TRBD2. Per the germline V gene, CDR1 is SGDLS and CDR2 is YYNGEE. J was trimmed by 1 base and V by 1 base; bases with no gene match: 6. The CDR3 has 16 amino acids. The CDR3 DNA is TGTGCCAGCAGCGTATCCCCCACTAGCGGCCAAGAGACCCAGTACTTC. Translating it yields CASSVSPTSGQETQYF.

This clone has more than one count but fewer than ten. V gene TRBV18 combines with J gene TRBJ1-1, with 9 bases fitting TRBD1. The CDR3 is made up of 15 amino acids. Trimming at V came to 5 bases and at J to 8 bases, leaving 12 bases not matched to a gene. The germline V gene encodes CDR1 KGHSH and CDR2 LQKENI. The CDR3 reads CASSTRDRAHSEAFF. DNA of the CDR3: TGTGCCAGCTCAACCCGGGACAGGGCTCACTCGGAAGCTTTCTTT.

This chain links TRBV5-1 with TRBJ2-1; 9 bases are a match to TRBD2. This CDR3 is 17 amino acids long. Germline CDR1 reads SGHRS; CDR2 reads YFSETQ. The J segment lost 0 bases and the V segment lost 6 bases, leaving 10 bases of the junction unmatched. The CDR3 protein is CASTPSQAGGSYNEQFF. As DNA, the CDR3 is TGCGCCAGCACGCCATCCCAAGCGGGAGGCTCCTACAATGAGCAGTTCTTC.

This clone appeared a few times. The rearrangement uses TRBV27 and TRBJ2-7; D unresolved. This CDR3 is built from 16 residues. Germline CDR1 reads MNHEY; CDR2 reads SMNVEV (reference sequence). Trimming removed 2 bases at V and 0 bases at J, with 14 bases between. The CDR3 sequence: CASSLSRLVPSYEQYF. The CDR3 nucleotides are TGTGCCAGCAGTTTAAGTCGGCTAGTCCCCTCCTACGAGCAGTACTTC.

As concerns this clone: Other nucleotide sequences in the sample specify the same CDR3. The chain combines TRBV30 with TRBJ2-5, with 8 bases fitting TRBD1. V dropped 5 bases and J dropped 5; count of bases not matched to a gene: 1. The CDR3 spans 11 residues. Per germline, CDR1 GTSNPN and CDR2 SVGIG (reference sequence). DNA of the CDR3: TGTGCCTGGGGACAGGGTGAGACCCAGTACTTC. Translation: CAWGQGETQYF.

The chain has TRBV28 and TRBJ2-1, with 14 positions matching TRBD2. Trimming at V came to 3 bases and at J to 9 bases, leaving 10 bases not matched to a gene. Germline loops: CDR1 MDHEN, CDR2 SYDVKM. The length of the CDR3 is 17 residues. The CDR3 DNA follows: TGTGCCAGCAGTTTGAGGACTAGCGGGAGGTTTTTCCGTGAGCAGTTCTTC. Its protein product is CASSLRTSGRFFREQFF.

The chain is built from TRBV5-1 and TRBJ2-5, with D perhaps matching TRBD1 (6 bases). The CDR3 is made up of 12 amino acids. Germline V gives CDR1 SGHRS, CDR2 YFSETQ. V shed 7 bases and J shed 6 bases, with 13 bases lying between them. The CDR3: CASAGAGKTQYF. The CDR3 nucleotides are TGCGCCAGCGCAGGGGCAGGGAAGACCCAGTACTTC.

As for this clone: Different DNA sequences within this sample yield the same CDR3. The chain employs TRBV3-1 (or the pseudogene TRBV3-2) and TRBJ2-2; D call uncertain. Trimming shortened V by 3 bases and J by 2 bases, and 7 bases separated the two germline ends. Germline V gene lookup returns CDR1 LGHDT and CDR2 YNNKEL (reference sequence). The CDR3 is made up of 14 amino acids. The DNA for the CDR3 is TGTGCCAGCAGCCAGCGTGCAAACACCGGGGAGCTGTTTTTT. Translation: CASSQRANTGELFF.

The rearrangement uses TRBV10-3 and TRBJ2-7; 13 bases are shared with TRBD2. Losses at the gene ends were 3 bases for V and 5 bases for J; bases not matched to a gene: 7. Germline V gene data show CDR1 as ENHRY and CDR2 as SYGVKD. This CDR3 comprises 16 residues. CDR3 DNA sequence: TGTGCCATCAGTGACCCACTAGCGGGAGGGCCTGACGAGCAGTACTTC. This codes for CAISDPLAGGPDEQYF.